These 17 T cell receptor beta chains came from one sample sequenced in a study of response to subunit inactivated influenza vaccine. Each CDR3 protein is one row after TCRdb ran MiXCR on the RT-PCR reads. The sample includes roughly 500,000 distinct CDR3 sequences, 16% of them seen just once. This specimen consisted of CD4+ T cells sorted from PBMCs, obtained less than 30 months after vaccination. The receptors come from a man aged 50-75 years who received an inactivated influenza vaccine.

This clonotype has a handful of counts. The chain combines TRBV12-3 or TRBV12-4 with TRBJ2-1, with D uncertain. V was trimmed by 2 bases and J by 5 bases, leaving 10 bases between them. The CDR3 covers 14 residues. The CDR3 spells CASSLRGSDNEQFF. CDR3 nucleotide sequence: TGTGCCAGCAGTTTACGAGGCAGCGACAATGAGCAGTTCTTC.

The rearrangement links TRBV4-3 to TRBJ2-6; unclear D gene. V lost 0 bases and J lost 0, with 3 bases in between. The CDR3 consists of 15 residues. Germline V gives CDR1 LGHNA, CDR2 YSLEER. CDR3: CASSQEYSGANVLTF. The CDR3 region has the DNA TGCGCCAGCAGCCAAGAGTACTCTGGGGCCAACGTCCTGACTTTC.

The V and J genes are TRBV10-3 and TRBJ2-3; 8 bases fit TRBD2. Germline loops: CDR1 ENHRY, CDR2 SYGVKD. There are 17 residues in the CDR3. With V trimmed by 0 bases and J by 0 bases, 5 bases remained unmatched. The CDR3 spells CAISESWASGSTDTQYF. The CDR3, as DNA: TGTGCCATCAGTGAGTCGTGGGCTAGCGGGAGCACAGATACGCAGTATTTT.

Worth noting for this clonotype: The junction and the germline gene differ at one end; a read error may be behind it. The genes are TRBV24-1 and TRBJ2-1, with TRBD2 matching over 10 bases. This CDR3 region has 16 residues. In germline, CDR1 is KGHDR, CDR2 SFDVKD. DNA for the CDR3: TGTGCCACCAGTACCCCTAGCGGGAGCTCCTACAATAAGCAGTTCTTC. Translated, it gives CATSTPSGSSYNKQFF.

This clonotype was observed a handful of times. This rearrangement joins TRBV20-1 to TRBJ1-1; unclear D gene. The CDR3 has 12 amino acids. Germline V CDR1 and CDR2: DFQATT, SNEGSKA (reference sequence). V lost 0 bases and J lost 7, with 9 bases in between. This chain's CDR3 is CSARDGPVEAFF. CDR3 nucleotides: TGCAGTGCTAGAGATGGGCCAGTTGAAGCTTTCTTT.

The chain combines TRBV30 with TRBJ1-3; D unresolved. CDR3 length: 13 amino acids. Germline assignment: CDR1 GTSNPN and CDR2 SVGIG (reference sequence). V lost 2 bases and J lost 2, with 7 bases in between. In DNA, the CDR3 is TGTGCCTGGAGTCCGGGCACTGGAAACACCATATATTTT. This codes for CAWSPGTGNTIYF.

The chain recombines TRBV6-1 with TRBJ1-1; D remains ambiguous. In germline, CDR1 is MNHNS, CDR2 SASEGT. V shed 5 bases and J shed 5 bases, with 12 bases lying between them. The CDR3 extends over 13 amino acids. The CDR3 here is CASSKTLGTEAFF. The CDR3 DNA follows: TGTGCCAGCAGTAAAACCCTCGGGACTGAAGCTTTCTTT.

The chain recombines TRBV29-1 with TRBJ2-7; 9 nucleotides line up with TRBD1. The CDR3 is 13 residues long. Germline CDR1 SQVTM, CDR2 ANQGSEA. V trimming: 0 bases; J trimming: 4 bases; junction bases outside the gene matches: 1. The CDR3 DNA sequence: TGCAGCGTTGAAGACGACAGGGGGTACGAGCAGTACTTC. As protein: CSVEDDRGYEQYF.

This clonotype was counted only a few times. This chain uses TRBV19 with TRBJ2-1; no reliable D call. The CDR3 runs to 15 residues. V lost 4 bases and J 4 bases, leaving 14 bases between the germline ends. Germline-derived CDR1 and CDR2 are LNHDA and SQIVND (reference sequence). CDR3 bases: TGTGCCAGTAGTAATGGACGAAGAGGTTACAATGAGCAGTTCTTC. It encodes CASSNGRRGYNEQFF.

The chain couples TRBV7-8 to TRBJ2-2; the D gene is possibly TRBD1 (6 bases). V dropped 0 bases and J dropped 7 bases, with 15 bases sitting between them. The CDR3 loop spans 16 amino acids. CDR1 is SGHVS, CDR2 FQNEAQ, per germline. CDR3 in DNA: TGTGCCAGCAGCTTAGCGCCAGGGGCGCAGGGCGGGGAGCTGTTTTTT. This sequence encodes CASSLAPGAQGGELFF.

This rearrangement joins TRBV6-5 to TRBJ2-3, with TRBD2 as a possible D gene (5 bases). From germline, CDR1 is MNHEY and CDR2 SVGAGI. V shed 5 bases and J shed 6 bases, with 9 bases lying between them. The CDR3 covers 12 residues. As DNA, the CDR3 is TGTGCCAGCAGTCCGGGGTTGGATACGCAGTATTTT. The encoded protein is CASSPGLDTQYF.

The chain couples TRBV4-1 to TRBJ1-5, with D perhaps matching TRBD1 (5 bases). V lost 3 bases and J lost 0, with 9 bases in between. Germline assignment: CDR1 MGHRA and CDR2 YSYEKL. This CDR3 has 15 residues. CDR3 region: CASSQGGNSNQPQHF. The CDR3, as DNA: TGCGCCAGCAGCCAGGGGGGGAATAGCAATCAGCCCCAGCATTTT.

In its sample, this clonotype was seen a few times. The chain uses TRBV10-1 and TRBJ2-1; possible D gene TRBD2, 7 bases. Germline loops: CDR1 WNHNN, CDR2 SYGVQD (reference sequence). The CDR3 is 15 residues long. The V gene lost 3 bases and the J gene lost 9 bases, with 18 bases spanning the gap. CDR3 residues: CASSERGASRVEQFF. Here the CDR3 DNA reads TGCGCCAGCAGTGAACGGGGGGCCAGTCGCGTTGAGCAGTTCTTC.

J is TRBJ2-7 and V is TRBV20-1, with TRBD2 matching over 16 bases. Per the germline V gene, CDR1 is DFQATT and CDR2 is SNEGSKA (reference sequence). V lost 3 bases and J lost 2; bases outside the gene matches: 7. CDR3 length equals 17 residues. The chain's CDR3 is CSARGTSGRAGPYEQYF. CDR3 DNA: TGCAGTGCTAGGGGGACTAGCGGGAGGGCCGGTCCCTACGAGCAGTACTTC.

This sequence joins TRBV7-2 and TRBJ2-1, with D perhaps matching TRBD2 (6 bases). The V end was cut by 5 bases, the J end by 0 bases, with 14 bases between. The CDR3 totals 16 residues. Germline values: CDR1 SGHTA, CDR2 FQGNSA. CDR3 sequence reads: CASSRPGLRSYNEQFF. CDR3 coding DNA: TGTGCCAGCAGCCGCCCGGGACTCCGCTCCTACAATGAGCAGTTCTTC.

The chain carries TRBV3-1 and TRBJ1-1; TRBD1 matches 7 bases. Per germline, CDR1 LGHDT and CDR2 YNNKEL (reference sequence). This CDR3 contains 14 residues. V lost 4 bases and J lost 4; bases outside the gene matches: 6. The CDR3 here is CASSLTGTVTEAFF. DNA of the CDR3: TGTGCCAGCAGCCTGACAGGGACGGTCACTGAAGCTTTCTTT.

This chain connects TRBV4-1 to TRBJ2-5; D is unresolved. The V and J ends lost 1 base and 2 bases respectively, with 8 bases between them. Looked up from germline, CDR1 is MGHRA and CDR2 is YSYEKL. The CDR3 loop spans 14 amino acids. The CDR3 sequence: CASSQGWRQETQYF. The CDR3 DNA is TGCGCCAGCAGCCAAGGGTGGAGACAAGAGACCCAGTACTTC.